The T cell receptor (beta chain) described here comes from a study of post-analysis software for immune sequencing data. Findings and caveats of the study: In patients, about 5 TRBV segments were more frequent than in controls, with TRBV5-6, TRBV5-1 and TRBV20-1 among them.

Trimming stripped 5 bases from V and 8 bases from J, with 16 bases between. CDR3 length: 14 residues. CDR1 and CDR2 from the germline V gene are MNHEY and SVGAGI. Unique molecular identifiers were built into the TCR beta cDNA libraries. MiXCR, applied by TCRdb to the PCR reads, yields one record per CDR3 protein. The data show about 810,000 distinct CDR3 sequences, with roughly 50% seen just once and 4.6% held by the top ten. Remarks on this clonotype: Its antigen remains unidentified.

The rearrangement uses TRBV6-5 and TRBJ2-1; no clear D gene. The sequence was collected from a girl between 5 and 17 years old with multiple sclerosis. The specimen sequenced was blood. The chain's CDR3 is CASSILRMVDEQFF. The CDR3 bases are TGTGCCAGCAGTATCCTGAGAATGGTGGATGAGCAGTTCTTC.